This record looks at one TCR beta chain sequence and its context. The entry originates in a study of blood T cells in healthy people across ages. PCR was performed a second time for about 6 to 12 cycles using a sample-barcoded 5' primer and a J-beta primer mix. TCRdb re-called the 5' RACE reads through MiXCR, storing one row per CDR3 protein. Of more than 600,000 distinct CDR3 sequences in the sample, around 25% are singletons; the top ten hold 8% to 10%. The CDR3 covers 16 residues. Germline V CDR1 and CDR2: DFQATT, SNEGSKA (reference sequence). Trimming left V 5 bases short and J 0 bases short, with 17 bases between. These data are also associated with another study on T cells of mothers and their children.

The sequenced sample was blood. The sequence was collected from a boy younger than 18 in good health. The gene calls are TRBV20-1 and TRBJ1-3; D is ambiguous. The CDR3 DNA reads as TGCAGTGCTGGAACCATTGAGCGGAGCTCTGGAAACACCATATATTTT. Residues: CSAGTIERSSGNTIYF.